A selection of T cell receptor beta chains follows, all from one sample in a study of control samples from healthy donors and cancer patients. This table comes from immunoSEQ multiplex PCR, and its TCRdb copy is limited to in-frame clones, with some not included. The profile shows 130,000 to 150,000 clones, approximately 90% of them singletons. Sequenced sample: blood. The source is a woman aged 25 to 39 in good health. CDR3s include the opening cysteine and the closing phenylalanine or tryptophan. D genes are given only for firm matches. The listing skips clone size in some rows; elsewhere it reads once, few, many or a size class.

J gene	D gene	clone size	V gene	CDR3 protein	CDR3 DNA
TRBJ1-3	NA	NA	TRBV11-2	CASSARPGNTIYF	TGTGCCAGCAGCGCACGCCCGGGAAACACCATATATTTT
TRBJ2-1	NA	NA	TRBV29-1	CSVEGSGKASYNEQFF	TGCAGCGTTGAAGGGTCCGGGAAGGCGTCCTACAATGAGCAGTTCTTC
TRBJ2-4	NA	once	TRBV19	CASSIALRGSQNIQYF	TGTGCCAGTAGTATAGCTTTGAGGGGCTCCCAAAACATTCAGTACTTC
TRBJ2-7	TRBD1	NA	TRBV2	CASSPGQGSYEQYF	TGTGCCAGCAGCCCCGGACAGGGATCCTACGAGCAGTACTTC
TRBJ2-5	TRBD1	NA	TRBV11-3	CASSTDRGLGETQYF	TGTGCCAGCAGCACCGACAGGGGGCTGGGGGAGACCCAGTACTTC
TRBJ1-1	TRBD1	NA	TRBV11-3	CASSITGGNTEAFF	TGTGCCAGCAGCATAACAGGGGGGAACACTGAAGCTTTCTTT
TRBJ2-3	TRBD2	NA	TRBV5-1	CASNSRTSGNTDTQYF	TGCGCCAGCAACAGCCGGACTAGCGGGAATACAGATACGCAGTATTTT
TRBJ2-1	TRBD2	NA	TRBV11-3	CASSSSGRIGNEQFF	TGTGCCAGCAGCTCAAGCGGGAGAATCGGCAATGAGCAGTTCTTC
TRBJ2-3	NA	NA	TRBV2	CASSELVLPGDTQYF	TGTGCCAGCAGTGAACTAGTCTTACCTGGAGATACGCAGTATTTT
TRBJ2-2	NA	once	TRBV20-1	CSASYSSPNTGELFF	TGCAGTGCTAGTTATTCTAGCCCGAACACCGGGGAGCTGTTTTTT
TRBJ1-6	NA	NA	TRBV4-1	CASSSSVFSYNSPLHF	TGCGCCAGCAGCTCGAGCGTATTCTCCTATAATTCACCCCTCCACTTT
TRBJ2-7	NA	NA	TRBV30	CAWRRDGYEQYF	TGTGCCTGGAGAAGGGACGGGTACGAGCAGTACTTC
TRBJ1-2	TRBD1	NA	TRBV29-1	CSVEDPGDRDGGYTF	TGCAGCGTTGAAGATCCGGGGGACAGGGACGGTGGCTACACCTTC
TRBJ1-4	TRBD1	few	TRBV30	CAWDRENEKLFF	TGTGCCTGGGACAGGGAGAATGAAAAACTGTTTTTT
TRBJ1-1	NA	once	TRBV2	CASSPGTLNTEAFF	TGTGCCAGCAGTCCCGGGACATTGAACACTGAAGCTTTCTTT
TRBJ1-6	NA	NA	TRBV9	CASSVGQGGNSPLHF	TGTGCCAGCAGCGTCGGTCAGGGAGGTAATTCACCCCTCCACTTT
TRBJ2-5	NA	NA	TRBV7-2	CASSTRVQETQYF	TGTGCCAGCAGCACTAGGGTGCAAGAGACCCAGTACTTC
TRBJ2-1	NA	NA	TRBV3-1/TRBV3-2	CASSPRGFGNEQFF	TGTGCCAGCAGCCCCAGGGGATTCGGGAATGAGCAGTTCTTC
TRBJ2-1	TRBD2	few	TRBV12-5	CASVGGVRDGTSGRASYNEQFF	TGTGCTAGTGTAGGGGGAGTTAGGGACGGGACTAGCGGGAGGGCCTCCTACAATGAGCAGTTCTTC
TRBJ2-3	NA	NA	TRBV2	CASSDMQGIAGSTQYF	TGTGCCAGCAGTGATATGCAGGGAATTGCAGGGAGCACGCAGTATTTT
TRBJ1-3	NA	once	TRBV2	CASSAQGLSGNTIYF	TGTGCCAGCAGTGCCCAGGGTCTCTCTGGAAACACCATATATTTT
TRBJ2-5	NA	few	TRBV7-3	CASSRTGRETQYF	TGTGCCAGCAGCCGGACTGGGAGGGAGACCCAGTACTTC
TRBJ2-1	NA	NA	TRBV3-1/TRBV3-2	CASSQSDKYNEQFF	TGTGCCAGCAGCCAATCTGATAAATACAATGAGCAGTTCTTC
TRBJ2-7	TRBD2	NA	TRBV19	CASSTHRAREGYEQYF	TGTGCCAGTAGTACCCACCGCGCGCGGGAGGGCTACGAGCAGTACTTC
TRBJ2-1	NA	NA	TRBV6-2/TRBV6-3	CASIYGMGRNEQFF	TGTGCCAGCATTTACGGCATGGGTCGGAATGAGCAGTTCTTC
TRBJ1-6	NA	few	TRBV7-2	CASSTRTEGLIPPLHF	TGTGCCAGCAGCACCCGGACCGAGGGGTTGATTCCACCCCTCCACTTT
TRBJ2-5	TRBD2	NA	TRBV6-5	CASSPGTSGRETQYF	TGTGCCAGCAGTCCCGGGACTAGCGGGAGAGAGACCCAGTACTTC
TRBJ1-5	NA	NA	TRBV3-1/TRBV3-2	CASSQRGDLTTQPQHF	TGTGCCAGCAGCCAAAGGGGGGACCTCACCACTCAGCCCCAGCATTTT
TRBJ2-1	TRBD2	NA	TRBV5-4	CASSPSLAGVEQFF	TGTGCCAGCAGCCCCTCACTAGCGGGTGTTGAGCAGTTCTTC